This TCR beta chain was observed in a study of shared clonotypes between healthy human individuals. Using immunoSEQ multiplex PCR, the repertoire was profiled, and TCRdb retains in-frame clones only, with some absent. The sample contains millions of clones, 85% to 95% of which appear only once. This CDR3 spans 14 amino acids. The germline V gene has CDR1 SGHDT and CDR2 YYEEEE. Trimming took off 1 base at V and 5 bases at J, with 10 bases between the two ends. The sequence was collected from a man between 18 and 35 years old in good health. The chain is built from TRBV5-6 and TRBJ1-5; tentatively, D is TRBD1 (6 bases). The sequenced sample was naive CD4+ T cells sorted from blood. As to subset: CD45RA+ positively selected. CDR3 amino acids: CASSLRGADQPQHF. CDR3 DNA sequence: TGTGCCAGCAGCTTGCGGGGGGCGGATCAGCCCCAGCATTTT.